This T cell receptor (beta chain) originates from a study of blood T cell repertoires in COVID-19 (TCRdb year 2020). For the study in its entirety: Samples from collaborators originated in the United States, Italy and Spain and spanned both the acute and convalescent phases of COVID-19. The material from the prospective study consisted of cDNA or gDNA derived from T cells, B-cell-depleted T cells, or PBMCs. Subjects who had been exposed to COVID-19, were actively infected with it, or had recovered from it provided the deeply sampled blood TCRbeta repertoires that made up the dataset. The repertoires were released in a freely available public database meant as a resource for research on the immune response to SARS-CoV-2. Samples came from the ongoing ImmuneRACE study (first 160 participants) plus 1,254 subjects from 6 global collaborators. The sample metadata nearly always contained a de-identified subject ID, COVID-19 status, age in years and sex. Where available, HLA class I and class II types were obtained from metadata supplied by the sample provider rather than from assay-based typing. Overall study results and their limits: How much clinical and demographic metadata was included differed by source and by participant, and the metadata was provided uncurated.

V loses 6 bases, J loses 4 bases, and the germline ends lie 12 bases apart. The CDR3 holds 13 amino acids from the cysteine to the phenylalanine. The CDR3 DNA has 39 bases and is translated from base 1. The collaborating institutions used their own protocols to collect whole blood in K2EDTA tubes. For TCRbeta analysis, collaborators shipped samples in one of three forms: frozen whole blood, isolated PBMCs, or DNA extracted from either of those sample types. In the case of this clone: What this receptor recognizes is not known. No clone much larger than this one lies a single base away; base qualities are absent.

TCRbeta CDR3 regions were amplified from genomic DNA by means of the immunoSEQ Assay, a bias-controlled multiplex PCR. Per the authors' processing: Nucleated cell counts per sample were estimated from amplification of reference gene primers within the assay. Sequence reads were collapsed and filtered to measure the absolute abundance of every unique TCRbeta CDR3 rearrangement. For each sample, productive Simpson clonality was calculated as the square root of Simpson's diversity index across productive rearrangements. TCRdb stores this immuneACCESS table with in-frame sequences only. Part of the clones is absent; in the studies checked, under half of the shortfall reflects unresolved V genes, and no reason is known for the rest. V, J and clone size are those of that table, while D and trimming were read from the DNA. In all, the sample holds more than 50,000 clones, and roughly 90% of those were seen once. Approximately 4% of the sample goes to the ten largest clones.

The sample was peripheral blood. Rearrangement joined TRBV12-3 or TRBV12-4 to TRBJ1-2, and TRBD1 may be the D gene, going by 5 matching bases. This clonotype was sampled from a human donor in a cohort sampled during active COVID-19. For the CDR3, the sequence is CASRPQGTYGYTF. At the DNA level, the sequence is TGTGCCAGCAGACCCCAGGGAACCTATGGCTACACCTTC.